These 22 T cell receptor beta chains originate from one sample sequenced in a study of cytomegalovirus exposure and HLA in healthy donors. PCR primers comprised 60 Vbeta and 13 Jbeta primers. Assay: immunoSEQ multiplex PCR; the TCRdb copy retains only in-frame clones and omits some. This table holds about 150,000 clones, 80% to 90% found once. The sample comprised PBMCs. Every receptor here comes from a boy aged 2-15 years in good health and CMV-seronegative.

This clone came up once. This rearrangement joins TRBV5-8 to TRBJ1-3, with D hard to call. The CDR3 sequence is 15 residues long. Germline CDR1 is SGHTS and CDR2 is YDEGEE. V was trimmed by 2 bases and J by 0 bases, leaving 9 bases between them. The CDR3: CASSFSGSSGNTIYF. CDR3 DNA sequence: TGTGCCAGCAGCTTCAGCGGAAGCTCTGGAAACACCATATATTTT.

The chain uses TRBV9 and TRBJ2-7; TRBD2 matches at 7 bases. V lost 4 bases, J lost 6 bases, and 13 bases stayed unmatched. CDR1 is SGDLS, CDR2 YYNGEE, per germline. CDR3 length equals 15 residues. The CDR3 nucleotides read TGTGCCAGCAGCCTTAGGGCTAGCGGAACCTTCGAGCAGTACTTC. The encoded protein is CASSLRASGTFEQYF. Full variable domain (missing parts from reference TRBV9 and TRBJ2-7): DSGVTQTPKHLITATGQRVTLRCSPRSGDLSVYWYQQSLDQGLQFLIQYYNGEERAKGNILERFSAQQFPDLHSELNLSSLELGDSALYFCASSLRASGTFEQYFGPGTRLTVT.

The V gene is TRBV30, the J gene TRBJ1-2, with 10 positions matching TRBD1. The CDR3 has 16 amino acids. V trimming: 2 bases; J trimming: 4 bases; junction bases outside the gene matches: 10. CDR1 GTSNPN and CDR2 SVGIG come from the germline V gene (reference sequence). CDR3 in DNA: TGTGCCTGGAGTCCTGGGACAGGGGATTTTTTCTATGGCTACACCTTC. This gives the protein CAWSPGTGDFFYGYTF.

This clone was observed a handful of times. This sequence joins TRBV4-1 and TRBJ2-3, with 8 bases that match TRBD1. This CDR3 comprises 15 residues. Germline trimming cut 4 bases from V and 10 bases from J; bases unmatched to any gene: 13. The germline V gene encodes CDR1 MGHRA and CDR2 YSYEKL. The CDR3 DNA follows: TGCGCCAGCAGCCCGAAAGGGACAGGTTCTACGGCGCAGTATTTT. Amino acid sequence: CASSPKGTGSTAQYF.

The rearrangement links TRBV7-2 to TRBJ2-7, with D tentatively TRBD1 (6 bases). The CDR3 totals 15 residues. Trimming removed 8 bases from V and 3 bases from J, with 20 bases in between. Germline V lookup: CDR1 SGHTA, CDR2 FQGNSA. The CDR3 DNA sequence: TGTGCCAGCCGTAAGAGAGGGACACGAGACTACGAGCAGTACTTC. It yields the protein CASRKRGTRDYEQYF.

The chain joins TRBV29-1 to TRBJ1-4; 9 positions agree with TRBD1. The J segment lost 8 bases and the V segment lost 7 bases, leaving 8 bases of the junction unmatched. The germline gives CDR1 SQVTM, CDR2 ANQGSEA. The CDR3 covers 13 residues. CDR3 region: CSAQQGAGEKLFF. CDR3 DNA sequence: TGCAGCGCGCAACAGGGGGCAGGGGAAAAACTGTTTTTT.

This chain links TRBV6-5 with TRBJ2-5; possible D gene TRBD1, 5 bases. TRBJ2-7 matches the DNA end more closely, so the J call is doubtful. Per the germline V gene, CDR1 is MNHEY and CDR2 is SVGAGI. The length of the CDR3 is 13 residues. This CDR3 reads CASGRTGHYEQYF. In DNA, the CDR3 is TGTGCCAGCGGTAGAACAGGTCACTACGAGCAGTACTTC.

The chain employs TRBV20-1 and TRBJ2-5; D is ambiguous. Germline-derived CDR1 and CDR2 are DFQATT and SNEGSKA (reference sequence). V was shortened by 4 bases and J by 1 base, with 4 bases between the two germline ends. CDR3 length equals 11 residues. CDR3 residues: CSAIIQETQYF. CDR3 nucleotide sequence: TGCAGTGCTATAATCCAAGAGACCCAGTACTTC.

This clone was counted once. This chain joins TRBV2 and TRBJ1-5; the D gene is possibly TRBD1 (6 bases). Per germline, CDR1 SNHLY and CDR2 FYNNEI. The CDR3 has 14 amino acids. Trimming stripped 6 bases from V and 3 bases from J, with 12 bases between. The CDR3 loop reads CASSEQGNNQPQHF. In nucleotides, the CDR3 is TGTGCCAGCAGCGAACAGGGAAACAATCAGCCCCAGCATTTT. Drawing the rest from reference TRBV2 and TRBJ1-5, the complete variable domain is EPEVTQTPSHQVTQMGQEVILRCVPISNHLYFYWYRQILGQKVEFLVSFYNNEISEKSEIFDDQFSVERPDGSNFTLKIRSTKLEDSAMYFCASSEQGNNQPQHFGDGTRLSIL.

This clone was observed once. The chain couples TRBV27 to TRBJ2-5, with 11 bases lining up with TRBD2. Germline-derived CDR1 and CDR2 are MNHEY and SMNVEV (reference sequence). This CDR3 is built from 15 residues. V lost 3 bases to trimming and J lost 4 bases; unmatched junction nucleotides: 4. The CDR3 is CASSFSGRARETQYF. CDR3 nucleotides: TGTGCCAGCAGTTTTAGCGGGAGGGCTAGAGAGACCCAGTACTTC.

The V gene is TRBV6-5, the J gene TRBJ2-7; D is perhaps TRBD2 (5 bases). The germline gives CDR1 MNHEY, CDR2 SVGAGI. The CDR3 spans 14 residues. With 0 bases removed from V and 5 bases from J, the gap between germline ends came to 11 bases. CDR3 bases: TGTGCCAGCAGTTACTCTAGAGGGTTTAACGAGCAGTACTTC. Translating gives CASSYSRGFNEQYF.

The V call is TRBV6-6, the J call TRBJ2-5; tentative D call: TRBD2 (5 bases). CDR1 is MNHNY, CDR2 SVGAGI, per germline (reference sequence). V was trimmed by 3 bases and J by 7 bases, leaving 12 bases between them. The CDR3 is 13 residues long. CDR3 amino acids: CASSYGQAGTQYF. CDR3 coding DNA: TGTGCCAGCAGTTATGGGCAGGCGGGGACCCAGTACTTC.

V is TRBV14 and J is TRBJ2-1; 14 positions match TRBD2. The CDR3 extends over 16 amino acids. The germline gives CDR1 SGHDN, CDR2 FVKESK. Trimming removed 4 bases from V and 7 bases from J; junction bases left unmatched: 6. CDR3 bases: TGTGCCAGCAGCCCCCTGCGACTAGCGGGAGGGAATGAGCAGTTCTTC. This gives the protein CASSPLRLAGGNEQFF.

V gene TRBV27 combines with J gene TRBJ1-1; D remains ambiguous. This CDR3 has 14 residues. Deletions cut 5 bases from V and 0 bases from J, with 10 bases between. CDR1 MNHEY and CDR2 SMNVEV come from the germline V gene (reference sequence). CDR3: CASSQTFLNTEAFF. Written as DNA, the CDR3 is TGTGCCAGCAGTCAGACATTCTTGAACACTGAAGCTTTCTTT.

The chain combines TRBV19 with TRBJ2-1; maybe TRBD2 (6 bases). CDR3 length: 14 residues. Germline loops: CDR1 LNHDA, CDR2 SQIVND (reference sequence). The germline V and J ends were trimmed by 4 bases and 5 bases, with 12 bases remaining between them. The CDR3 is CASSRVAEDNEQFF. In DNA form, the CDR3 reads TGTGCCAGTAGTAGAGTAGCGGAGGACAATGAGCAGTTCTTC.

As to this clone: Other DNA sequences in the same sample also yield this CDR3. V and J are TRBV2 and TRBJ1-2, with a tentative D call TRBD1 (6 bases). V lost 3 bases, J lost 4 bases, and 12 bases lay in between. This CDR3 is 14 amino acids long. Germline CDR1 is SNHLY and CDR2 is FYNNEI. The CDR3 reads CASSEETGPYGYTF. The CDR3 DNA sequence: TGTGCCAGCAGTGAGGAGACAGGTCCCTATGGCTACACCTTC.

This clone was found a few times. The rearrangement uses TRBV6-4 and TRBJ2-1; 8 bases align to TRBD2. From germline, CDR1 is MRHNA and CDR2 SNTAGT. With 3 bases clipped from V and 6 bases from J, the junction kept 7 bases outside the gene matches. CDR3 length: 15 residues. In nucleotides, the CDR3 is TGTGCCAGCAGTGAAACTAGCGGCACCTTCAATGAGCAGTTCTTC. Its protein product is CASSETSGTFNEQFF.

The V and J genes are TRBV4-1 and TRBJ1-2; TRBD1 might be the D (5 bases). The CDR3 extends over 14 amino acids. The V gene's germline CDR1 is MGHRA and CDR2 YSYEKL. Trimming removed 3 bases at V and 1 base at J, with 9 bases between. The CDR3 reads CASSQETDNYGYTF. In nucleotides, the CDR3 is TGCGCCAGCAGCCAGGAGACAGATAACTATGGCTACACCTTC.

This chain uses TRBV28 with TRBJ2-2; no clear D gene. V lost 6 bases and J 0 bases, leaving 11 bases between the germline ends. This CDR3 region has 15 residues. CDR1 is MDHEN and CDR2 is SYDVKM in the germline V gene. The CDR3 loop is CASRAFRSNTGELFF. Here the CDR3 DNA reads TGTGCCAGCAGAGCGTTCCGATCGAACACCGGGGAGCTGTTTTTT. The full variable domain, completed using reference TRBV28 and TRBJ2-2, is DVKVTQSSRYLVKRTGEKVFLECVQDMDHENMFWYRQDPGLGLRLIYFSYDVKMKEKGDIPEGYSVSREKKERFSLILESASTNQTSMYLCASRAFRSNTGELFFGEGSRLTVL.

CDR3 sequence: CASSQQGDGWTQYF. In nucleotides, the CDR3 is TGTGCCAGCAGCCAACAGGGGGATGGTTGGACCCAGTACTTC. This chain uses TRBV7-9 with TRBJ2-5, with TRBD1 identical over 8 bases. Germline V CDR1 and CDR2: SEHNR, FQNEAQ (reference sequence). This CDR3 has 14 residues. V lost 5 bases to trimming and J lost 7 bases; unmatched junction nucleotides: 9.

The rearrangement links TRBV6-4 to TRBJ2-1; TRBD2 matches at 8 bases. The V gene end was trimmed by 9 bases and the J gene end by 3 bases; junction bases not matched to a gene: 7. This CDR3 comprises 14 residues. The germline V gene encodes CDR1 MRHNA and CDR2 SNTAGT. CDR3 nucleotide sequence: TGTGCCAGAGCCCCGGGGGGGTGCTACAATGAGCAGTTCTTC. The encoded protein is CARAPGGCYNEQFF.

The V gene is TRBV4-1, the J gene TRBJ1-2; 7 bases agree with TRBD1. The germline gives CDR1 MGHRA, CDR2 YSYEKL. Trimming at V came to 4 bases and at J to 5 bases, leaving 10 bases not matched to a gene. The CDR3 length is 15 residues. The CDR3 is CASSPLSDRIYGYTF. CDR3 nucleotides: TGCGCCAGCAGCCCCCTCTCGGACAGGATTTATGGCTACACCTTC.